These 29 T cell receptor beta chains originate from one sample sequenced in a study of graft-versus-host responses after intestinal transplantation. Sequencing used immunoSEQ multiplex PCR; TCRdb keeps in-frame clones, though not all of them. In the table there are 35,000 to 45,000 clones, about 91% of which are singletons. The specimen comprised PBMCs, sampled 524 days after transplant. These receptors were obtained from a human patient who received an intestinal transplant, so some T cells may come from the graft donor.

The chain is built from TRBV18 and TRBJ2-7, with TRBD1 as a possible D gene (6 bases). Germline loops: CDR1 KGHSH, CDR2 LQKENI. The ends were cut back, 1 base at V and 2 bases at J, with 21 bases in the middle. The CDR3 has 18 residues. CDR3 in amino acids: CASSPRRGGTSGAYEQYF. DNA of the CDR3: TGTGCCAGCTCACCACGTCGAGGAGGCACGTCAGGGGCCTACGAGCAGTACTTC.

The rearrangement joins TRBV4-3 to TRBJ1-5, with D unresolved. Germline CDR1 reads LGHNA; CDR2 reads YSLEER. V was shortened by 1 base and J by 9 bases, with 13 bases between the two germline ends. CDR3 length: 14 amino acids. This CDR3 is CASSQARSNRPQHF. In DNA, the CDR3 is TGCGCCAGCAGCCAAGCCCGGAGCAACCGGCCCCAGCATTTT.

CDR3 DNA: TGTGCCATCAGTACCGGACTAGCGGGGACGACCTACGAGCAGTACTTC. This codes for CAISTGLAGTTYEQYF. The chain joins TRBV10-3 to TRBJ2-7, with 12 nucleotides matching TRBD2. The germline V gene encodes CDR1 ENHRY and CDR2 SYGVKD. This CDR3 is 16 amino acids long. After removal of 5 bases from V and 2 bases from J, the junction contained 7 bases not matched to a gene.

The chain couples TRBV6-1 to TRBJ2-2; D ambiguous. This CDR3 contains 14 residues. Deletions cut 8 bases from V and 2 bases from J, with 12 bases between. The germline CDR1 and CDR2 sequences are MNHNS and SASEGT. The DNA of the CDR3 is TGTGCCAGCTCCCCAGGCCGCAACACCGGGGAGCTGTTTTTT. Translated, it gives CASSPGRNTGELFF.

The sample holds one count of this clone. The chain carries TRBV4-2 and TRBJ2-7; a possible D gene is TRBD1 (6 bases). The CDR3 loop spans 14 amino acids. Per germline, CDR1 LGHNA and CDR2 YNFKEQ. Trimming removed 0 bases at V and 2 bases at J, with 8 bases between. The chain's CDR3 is CASSQDGQTYEQYF. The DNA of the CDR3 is TGTGCCAGCAGCCAAGACGGACAGACCTACGAGCAGTACTTC.

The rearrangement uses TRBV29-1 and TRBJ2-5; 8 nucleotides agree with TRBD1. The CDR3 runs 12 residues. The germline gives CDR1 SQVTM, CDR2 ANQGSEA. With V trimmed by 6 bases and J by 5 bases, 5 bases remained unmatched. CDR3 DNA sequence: TGCAGCGTAACAGGGGGAGAGGAGACCCAGTACTTC. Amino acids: CSVTGGEETQYF. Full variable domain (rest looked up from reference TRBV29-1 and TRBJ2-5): SAVISQKPSRDICQRGTSLTIQCQVDSQVTMMFWYRQQPGQSLTLIATANQGSEATYESGFVIDKFPISRPNLTFSTLTVSNMSPEDSSIYLCSVTGGEETQYFGPGTRLLVL.

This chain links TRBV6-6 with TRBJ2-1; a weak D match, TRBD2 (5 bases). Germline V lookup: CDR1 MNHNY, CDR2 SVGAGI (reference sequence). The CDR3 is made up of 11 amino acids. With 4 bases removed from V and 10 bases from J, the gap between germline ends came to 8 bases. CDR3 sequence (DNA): TGTGCCAGCAGTTCTCCGGGGGAGCAGTTCTTC. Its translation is CASSSPGEQFF.

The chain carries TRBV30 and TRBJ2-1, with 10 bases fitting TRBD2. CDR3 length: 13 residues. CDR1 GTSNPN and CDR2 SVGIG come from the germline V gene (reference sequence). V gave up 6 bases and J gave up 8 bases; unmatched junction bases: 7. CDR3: CACRLAGADEQFF. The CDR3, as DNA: TGTGCCTGCAGACTAGCGGGCGCGGATGAGCAGTTCTTC.

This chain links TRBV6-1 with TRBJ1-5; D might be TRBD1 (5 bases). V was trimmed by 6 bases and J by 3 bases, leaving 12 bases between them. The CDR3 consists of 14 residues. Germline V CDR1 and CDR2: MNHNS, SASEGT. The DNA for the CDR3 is TGTGCCAGCAGCTCCAGACAGTTCAATCAGCCCCAGCATTTT. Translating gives CASSSRQFNQPQHF.

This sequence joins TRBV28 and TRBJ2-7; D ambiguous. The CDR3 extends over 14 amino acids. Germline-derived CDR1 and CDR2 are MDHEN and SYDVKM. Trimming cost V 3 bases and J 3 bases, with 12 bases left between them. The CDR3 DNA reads TGTGCCAGCAGTTTTTACTCTCGGTACTACGAGCAGTACTTC. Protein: CASSFYSRYYEQYF.

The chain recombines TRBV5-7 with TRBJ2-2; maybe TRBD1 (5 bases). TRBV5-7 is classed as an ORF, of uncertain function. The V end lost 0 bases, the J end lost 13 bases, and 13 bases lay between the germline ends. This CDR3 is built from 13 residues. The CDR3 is CASSLELDSPLFF. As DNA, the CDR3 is TGTGCCAGCAGCTTGGAGCTCGACAGTCCGCTGTTTTTT.

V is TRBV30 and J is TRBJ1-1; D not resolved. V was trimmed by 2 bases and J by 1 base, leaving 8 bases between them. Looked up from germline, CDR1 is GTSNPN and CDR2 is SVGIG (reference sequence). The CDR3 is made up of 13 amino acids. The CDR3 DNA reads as TGTGCCTGGAGTACAACCTCGAACACTGAAGCTTTCTTT. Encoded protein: CAWSTTSNTEAFF.

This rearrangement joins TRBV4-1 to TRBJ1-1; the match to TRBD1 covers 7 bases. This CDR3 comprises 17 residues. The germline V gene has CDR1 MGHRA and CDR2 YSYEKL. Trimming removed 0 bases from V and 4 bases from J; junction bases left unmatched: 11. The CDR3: CASSQDPTGVAGTEAFF. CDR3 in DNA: TGCGCCAGCAGCCAAGATCCCACAGGGGTTGCGGGCACTGAAGCTTTCTTT.

The CDR3 loop is CASSQEGSSGRGDTQYF. In DNA, the CDR3 is TGCGCCAGCAGCCAAGAAGGAAGTAGCGGGAGAGGAGATACGCAGTATTTT. The V gene is TRBV4-1, the J gene TRBJ2-3; 9 bases fit TRBD2. This CDR3 contains 17 residues. Germline V gene sequence: CDR1 MGHRA, CDR2 YSYEKL. Unmatched junction bases numbered 9, after V lost 0 bases and J lost 5 bases.

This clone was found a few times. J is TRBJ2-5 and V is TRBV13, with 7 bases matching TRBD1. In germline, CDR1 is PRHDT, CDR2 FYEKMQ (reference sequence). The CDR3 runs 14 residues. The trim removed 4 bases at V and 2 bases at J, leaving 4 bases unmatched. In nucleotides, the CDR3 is TGTGCCAGCAGCTACCTGGACAGGCAAGAGACCCAGTACTTC. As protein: CASSYLDRQETQYF.

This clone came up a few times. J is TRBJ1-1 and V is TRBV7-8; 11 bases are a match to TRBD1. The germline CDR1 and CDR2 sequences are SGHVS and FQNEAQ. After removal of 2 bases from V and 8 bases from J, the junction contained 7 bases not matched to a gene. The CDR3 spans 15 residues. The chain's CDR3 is CASSLRTGGSQEAFF. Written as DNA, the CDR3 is TGTGCCAGCAGCTTACGGACAGGGGGCAGCCAAGAAGCTTTCTTT.

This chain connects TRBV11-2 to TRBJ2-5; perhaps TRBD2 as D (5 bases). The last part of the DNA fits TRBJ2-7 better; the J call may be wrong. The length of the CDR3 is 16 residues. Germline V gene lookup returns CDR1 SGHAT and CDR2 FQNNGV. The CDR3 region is CASSLRSQRSTYEQYF. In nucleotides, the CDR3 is TGTGCCAGCAGCTTAAGGTCACAGCGGTCCACCTACGAGCAGTACTTC.

The CDR3 DNA is TGTGCCAGCAGCCCGCACTGGACTAGCGGGAGGGCCAATGAGCAGTTCTTC. Translating gives CASSPHWTSGRANEQFF. V usage is TRBV11-3 and J usage is TRBJ2-1, with 15 nucleotides matching TRBD2. There are 17 residues in the CDR3. Unmatched junction bases numbered 8, after V lost 5 bases and J lost 6 bases. From germline, CDR1 is SGHNT and CDR2 YENEEA.

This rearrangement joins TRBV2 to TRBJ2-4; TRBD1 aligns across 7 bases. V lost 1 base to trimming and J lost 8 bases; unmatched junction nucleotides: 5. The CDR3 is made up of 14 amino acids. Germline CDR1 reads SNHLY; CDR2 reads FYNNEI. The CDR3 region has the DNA TGTGCCAGCAGTGAAGGTCAGGGGGTTGACATTCAGTACTTC. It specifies CASSEGQGVDIQYF.

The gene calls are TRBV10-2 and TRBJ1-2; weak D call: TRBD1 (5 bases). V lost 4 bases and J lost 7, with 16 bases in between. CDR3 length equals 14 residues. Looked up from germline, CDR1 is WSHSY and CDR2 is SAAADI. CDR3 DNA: TGCGCCAGCAGTGGGCAGGGCCTACTAGGTGGCTACACCTTC. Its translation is CASSGQGLLGGYTF.

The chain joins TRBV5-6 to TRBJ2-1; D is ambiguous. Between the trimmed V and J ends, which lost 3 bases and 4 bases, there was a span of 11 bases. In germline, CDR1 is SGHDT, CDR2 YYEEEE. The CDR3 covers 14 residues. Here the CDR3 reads CASSSGVLYNEQFF. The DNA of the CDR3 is TGTGCCAGCAGCTCTGGGGTGCTGTACAATGAGCAGTTCTTC.

The CDR3 sequence is CASSFALNTEAFF. In DNA form, the CDR3 reads TGTGCCAGCAGCTTCGCCCTCAACACTGAAGCTTTCTTT. The J gene is TRBJ1-1, the V gene TRBV11-2, with D unclear. The CDR3 covers 13 residues. V shed 3 bases and J shed 2 bases, with 7 bases lying between them. From germline, CDR1 is SGHAT and CDR2 FQNNGV.

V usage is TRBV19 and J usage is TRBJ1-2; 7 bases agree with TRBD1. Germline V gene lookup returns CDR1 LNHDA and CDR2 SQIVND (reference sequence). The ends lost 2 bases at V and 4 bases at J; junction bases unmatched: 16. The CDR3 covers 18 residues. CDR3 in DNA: TGTGCCAGTAGTATATCATCTACTGCGACAGGGTCGGGCTATGGCTACACCTTC. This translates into CASSISSTATGSGYGYTF.

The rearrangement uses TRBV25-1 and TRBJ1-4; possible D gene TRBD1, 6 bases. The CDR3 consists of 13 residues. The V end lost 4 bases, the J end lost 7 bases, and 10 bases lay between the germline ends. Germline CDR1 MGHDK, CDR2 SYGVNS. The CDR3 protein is CASSGTGFEKLFF. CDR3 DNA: TGTGCCAGCAGTGGTACAGGGTTTGAAAAACTGTTTTTT.

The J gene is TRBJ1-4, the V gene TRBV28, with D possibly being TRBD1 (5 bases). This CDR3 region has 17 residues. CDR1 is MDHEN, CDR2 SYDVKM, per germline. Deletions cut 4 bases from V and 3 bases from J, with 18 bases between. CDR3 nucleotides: TGTGCCAGCAGTTACCTGCTAGTCCAGGGAGCTAATGAAAAACTGTTTTTT. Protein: CASSYLLVQGANEKLFF.

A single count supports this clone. The CDR3 DNA reads TGTGCCAGCAGCGTAGTCCGGTCCTACAATGAGCAGTTCTTC. Protein: CASSVVRSYNEQFF. V and J are TRBV9 and TRBJ2-1; no firm D call. Trimming stripped 0 bases from V and 1 base from J, with 5 bases between. The CDR3 length is 14 residues. Germline V gene sequence: CDR1 SGDLS, CDR2 YYNGEE.

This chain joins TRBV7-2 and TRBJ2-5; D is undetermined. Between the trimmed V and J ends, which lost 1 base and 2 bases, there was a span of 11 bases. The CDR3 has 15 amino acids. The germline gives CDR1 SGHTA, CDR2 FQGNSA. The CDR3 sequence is CASSLEAFSQETQYF. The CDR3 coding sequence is TGTGCCAGCAGCTTAGAGGCCTTCTCACAAGAGACCCAGTACTTC.

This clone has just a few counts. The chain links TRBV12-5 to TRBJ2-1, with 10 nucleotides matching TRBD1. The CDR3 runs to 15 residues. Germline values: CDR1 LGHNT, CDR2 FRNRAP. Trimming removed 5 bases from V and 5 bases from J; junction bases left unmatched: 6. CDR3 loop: CASGSGQGENNEQFF. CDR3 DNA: TGTGCTAGTGGTAGCGGACAGGGGGAGAACAATGAGCAGTTCTTC.

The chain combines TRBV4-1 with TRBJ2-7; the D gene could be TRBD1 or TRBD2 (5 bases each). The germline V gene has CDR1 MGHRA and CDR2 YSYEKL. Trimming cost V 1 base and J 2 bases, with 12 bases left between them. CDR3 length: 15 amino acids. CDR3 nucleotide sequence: TGCGCCAGCAGCCAAGTCGCCGGGACGCCCTACGAGCAGTACTTC. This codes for CASSQVAGTPYEQYF.